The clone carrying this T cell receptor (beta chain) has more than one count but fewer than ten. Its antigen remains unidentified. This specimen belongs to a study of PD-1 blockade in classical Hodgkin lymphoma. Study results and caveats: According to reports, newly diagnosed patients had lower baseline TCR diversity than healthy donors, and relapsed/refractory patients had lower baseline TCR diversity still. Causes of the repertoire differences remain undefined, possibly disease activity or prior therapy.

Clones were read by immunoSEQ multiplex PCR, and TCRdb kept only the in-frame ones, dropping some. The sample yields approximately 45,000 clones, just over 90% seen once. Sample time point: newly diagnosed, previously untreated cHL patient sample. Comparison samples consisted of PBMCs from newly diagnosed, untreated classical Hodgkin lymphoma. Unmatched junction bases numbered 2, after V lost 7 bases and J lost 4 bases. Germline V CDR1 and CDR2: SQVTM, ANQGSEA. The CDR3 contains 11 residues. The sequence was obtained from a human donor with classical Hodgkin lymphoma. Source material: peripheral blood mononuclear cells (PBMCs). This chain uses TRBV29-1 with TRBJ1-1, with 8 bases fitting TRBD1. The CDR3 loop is CSGQGSTEAFF. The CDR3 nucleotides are TGCAGCGGACAGGGGAGCACTGAAGCTTTCTTT. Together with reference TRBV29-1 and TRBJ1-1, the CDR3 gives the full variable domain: SAVISQKPSRDICQRGTSLTIQCQVDSQVTMMFWYRQQPGQSLTLIATANQGSEATYESGFVIDKFPISRPNLTFSTLTVSNMSPEDSSIYLCSGQGSTEAFFGQGTRLTVV.